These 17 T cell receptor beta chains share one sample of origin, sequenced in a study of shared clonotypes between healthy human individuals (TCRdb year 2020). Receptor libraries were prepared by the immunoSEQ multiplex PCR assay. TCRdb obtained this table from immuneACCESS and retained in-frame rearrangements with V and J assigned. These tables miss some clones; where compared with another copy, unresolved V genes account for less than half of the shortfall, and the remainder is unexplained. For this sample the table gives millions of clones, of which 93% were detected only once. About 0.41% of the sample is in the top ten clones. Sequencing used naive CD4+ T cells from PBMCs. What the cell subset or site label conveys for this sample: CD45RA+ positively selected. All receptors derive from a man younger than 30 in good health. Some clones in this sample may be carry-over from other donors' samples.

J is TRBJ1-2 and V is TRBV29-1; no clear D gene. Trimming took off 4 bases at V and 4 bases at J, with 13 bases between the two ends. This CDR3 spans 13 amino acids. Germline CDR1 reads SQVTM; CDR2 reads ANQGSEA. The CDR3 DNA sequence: TGCAGCGTTGCGGTCTCATCAACCTATGGCTACACCTTC. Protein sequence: CSVAVSSTYGYTF.

The CDR3: CASSQPNTGELFF. Written as DNA, the CDR3 is TGTGCCAGCAGCCAACCGAACACCGGGGAGCTGTTTTTT. The chain couples TRBV28 to TRBJ2-2; no clear D gene. V was trimmed by 6 bases and J by 0 bases, leaving 5 bases between them. Germline V gene sequence: CDR1 MDHEN, CDR2 SYDVKM. CDR3 size: 13 residues. Full variable domain (remainder filled in from reference TRBV28 and TRBJ2-2): DVKVTQSSRYLVKRTGEKVFLECVQDMDHENMFWYRQDPGLGLRLIYFSYDVKMKEKGDIPEGYSVSREKKERFSLILESASTNQTSMYLCASSQPNTGELFFGEGSRLTVL.

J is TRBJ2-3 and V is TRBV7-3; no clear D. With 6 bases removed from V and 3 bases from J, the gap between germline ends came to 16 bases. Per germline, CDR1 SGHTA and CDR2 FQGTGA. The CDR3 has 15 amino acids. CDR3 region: CASSYPSLRTDTQYF. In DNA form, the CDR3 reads TGTGCCAGCAGTTATCCTTCCTTGAGAACAGATACGCAGTATTTT.

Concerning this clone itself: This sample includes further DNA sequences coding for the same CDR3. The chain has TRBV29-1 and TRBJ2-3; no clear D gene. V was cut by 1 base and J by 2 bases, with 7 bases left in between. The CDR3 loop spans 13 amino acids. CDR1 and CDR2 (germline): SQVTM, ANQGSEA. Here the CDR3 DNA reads TGCAGCGTTGAAGGGCGGTACACAGATACGCAGTATTTT. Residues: CSVEGRYTDTQYF.

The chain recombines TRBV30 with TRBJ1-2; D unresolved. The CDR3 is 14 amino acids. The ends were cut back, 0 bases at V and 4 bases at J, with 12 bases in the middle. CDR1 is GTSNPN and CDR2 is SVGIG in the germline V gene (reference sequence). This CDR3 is CAWSVGHPFYGYTF. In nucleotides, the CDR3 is TGTGCCTGGAGTGTAGGGCACCCCTTCTATGGCTACACCTTC.

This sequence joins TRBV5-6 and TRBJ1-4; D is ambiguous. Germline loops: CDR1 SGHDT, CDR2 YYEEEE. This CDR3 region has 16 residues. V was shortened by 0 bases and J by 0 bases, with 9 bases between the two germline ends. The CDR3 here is CASSLADGATNEKLFF. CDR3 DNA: TGTGCCAGCAGCTTGGCGGACGGGGCAACTAATGAAAAACTGTTTTTT.

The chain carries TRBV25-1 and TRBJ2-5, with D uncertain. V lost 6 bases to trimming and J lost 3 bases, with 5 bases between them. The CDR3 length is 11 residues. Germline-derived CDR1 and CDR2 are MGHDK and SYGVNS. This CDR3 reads CASRRKETQYF. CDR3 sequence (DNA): TGTGCCAGCAGGAGAAAAGAGACCCAGTACTTC.

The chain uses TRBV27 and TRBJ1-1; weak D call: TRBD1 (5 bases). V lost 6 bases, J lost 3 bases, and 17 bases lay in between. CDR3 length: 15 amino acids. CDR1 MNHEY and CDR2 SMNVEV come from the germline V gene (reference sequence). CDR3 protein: CASRDWQGRDTEAFF. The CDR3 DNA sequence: TGTGCCAGCAGGGATTGGCAGGGTCGGGACACTGAAGCTTTCTTT.

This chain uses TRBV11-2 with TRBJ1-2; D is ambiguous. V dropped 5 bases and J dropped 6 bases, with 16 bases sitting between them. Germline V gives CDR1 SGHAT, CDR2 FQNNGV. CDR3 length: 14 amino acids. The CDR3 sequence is CASSPSPQPHGYTF. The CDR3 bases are TGTGCCAGCAGCCCATCTCCACAACCGCATGGCTACACCTTC.

The CDR3 DNA sequence: TGTGCCAGCTCCCTTGGGGGGGAGAAAGCTTTCTTT. This sequence encodes CASSLGGEKAFF. The chain joins TRBV28 to TRBJ1-1; TRBD1 might be the D (5 bases). The CDR3 loop spans 12 amino acids. Germline CDR1 and CDR2: MDHEN and SYDVKM. Trimming cost V 8 bases and J 9 bases, with 16 bases left between them.

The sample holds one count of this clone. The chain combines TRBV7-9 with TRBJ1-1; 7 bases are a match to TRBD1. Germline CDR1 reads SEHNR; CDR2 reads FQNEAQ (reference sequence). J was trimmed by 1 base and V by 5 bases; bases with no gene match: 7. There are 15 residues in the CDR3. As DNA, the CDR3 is TGTGCCAGCAGCGGCAGAGGACAGGCGAACACTGAAGCTTTCTTT. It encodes CASSGRGQANTEAFF.

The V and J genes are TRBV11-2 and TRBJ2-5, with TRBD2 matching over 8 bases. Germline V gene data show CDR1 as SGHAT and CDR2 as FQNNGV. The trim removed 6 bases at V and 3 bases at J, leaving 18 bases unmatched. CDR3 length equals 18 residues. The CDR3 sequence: CASSATPGGQGRKETQYF. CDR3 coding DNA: TGTGCCAGCAGTGCCACCCCGGGGGGGCAGGGGCGAAAAGAGACCCAGTACTTC.

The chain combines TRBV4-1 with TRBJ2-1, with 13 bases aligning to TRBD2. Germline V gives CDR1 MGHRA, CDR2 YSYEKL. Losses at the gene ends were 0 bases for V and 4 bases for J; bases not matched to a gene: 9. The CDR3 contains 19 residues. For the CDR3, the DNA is TGCGCCAGCAGCCAAGATCGAACTAGCGGGAGGGCTGGTTACAATGAGCAGTTCTTC. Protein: CASSQDRTSGRAGYNEQFF.

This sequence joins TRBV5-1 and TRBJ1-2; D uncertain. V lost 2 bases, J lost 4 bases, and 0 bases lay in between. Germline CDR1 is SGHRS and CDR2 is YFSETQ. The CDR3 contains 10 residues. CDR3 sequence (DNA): TGCGCCAGCAGCTTCTATGGCTACACCTTC. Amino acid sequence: CASSFYGYTF. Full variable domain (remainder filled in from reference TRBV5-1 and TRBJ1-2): KAGVTQTPRYLIKTRGQQVTLSCSPISGHRSVSWYQQTPGQGLQFLFEYFSETQRNKGNFPGRFSGRQFSNSRSEMNVSTLELGDSALYLCASSFYGYTFGSGTRLTVV.

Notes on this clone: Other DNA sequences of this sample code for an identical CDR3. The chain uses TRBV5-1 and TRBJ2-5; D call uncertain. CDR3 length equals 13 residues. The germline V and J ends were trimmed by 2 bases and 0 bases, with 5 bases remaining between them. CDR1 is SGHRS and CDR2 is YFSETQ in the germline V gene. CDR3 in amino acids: CASSFRDQETQYF. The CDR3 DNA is TGCGCCAGCAGCTTTCGGGACCAAGAGACCCAGTACTTC.

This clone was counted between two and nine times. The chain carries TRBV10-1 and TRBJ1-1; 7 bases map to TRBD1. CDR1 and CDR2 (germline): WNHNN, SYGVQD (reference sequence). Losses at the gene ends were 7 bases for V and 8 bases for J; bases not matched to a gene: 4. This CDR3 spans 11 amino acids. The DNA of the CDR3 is TGCGCCAGCACCCGGACAGGAGAAGCTTTCTTT. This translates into CASTRTGEAFF.

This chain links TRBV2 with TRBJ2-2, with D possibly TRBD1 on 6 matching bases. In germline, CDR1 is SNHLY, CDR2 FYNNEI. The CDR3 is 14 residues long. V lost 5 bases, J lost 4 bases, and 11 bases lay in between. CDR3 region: CASSNRVATGELFF. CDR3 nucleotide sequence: TGTGCCAGCAGTAACAGGGTGGCCACCGGGGAGCTGTTTTTT.